These T cell receptor beta chains were read from a single sample in a study of identical twins. In TCRdb, the 5' RACE reads were re-called with MiXCR into one record per CDR3 protein. This sample carries about 490,000 distinct CDR3 sequences, over 12% of them seen once, and the ten largest clones take less than 0.5%. Another study also made use of these data, one on yellow fever vaccine responses in identical twins.

Input material: CD4+ T cells sorted from blood. These TCRs come from a woman younger than 30 in good health. The CDR3 runs from the conserved cysteine through the conserved F or W. Fields, in order: D gene, V gene, J gene, clone size, CDR3 protein, CDR3 DNA. A D gene is named only where the DNA matches it firmly. Clone sizes are given selectively: once, few, many, or a class where the clone is expanded.

-	TRBV2	TRBJ2-1	-	CASSDVTGSSYNEQFF	TGTGCCAGCAGTGACGTGACGGGGAGCTCCTACAATGAGCAGTTCTTC
-	TRBV12-3/TRBV12-4	TRBJ2-3	-	CASGRNTDTQYF	TGTGCCAGCGGGAGAAACACAGATACGCAGTATTTT
TRBD1	TRBV13	TRBJ2-2	once	CASSRDRPTGELFF	TGTGCCAGCAGCCGGGACAGGCCCACCGGGGAGCTGTTTTTT
-	TRBV7-3	TRBJ2-2	-	CALCSSPTGLLNHGELFF	TGTGCCCTCTGTTCCAGTCCGACGGGGCTCCTTAACCACGGGGAGCTGTTTTTT
TRBD1	TRBV7-9	TRBJ2-7	few	CASSLTTDRAYEQYF	TGTGCCAGCAGCTTAACCACTGACAGGGCCTACGAGCAGTACTTC
-	TRBV28	TRBJ2-5	few	CASSAPGDQETQYF	TGTGCCAGCAGTGCCCCGGGGGACCAAGAGACCCAGTACTTC
-	TRBV19	TRBJ2-6	few	CASSSGRLISGANVLTF	TGTGCCAGTAGTAGTGGCAGACTGATCTCTGGGGCCAACGTCCTGACTTTC
-	TRBV11-2	TRBJ2-2	-	CASSLVITKNTGELFF	TGTGCCAGCAGCTTAGTTATTACCAAGAACACCGGGGAGCTGTTTTTT
-	TRBV11-2	TRBJ2-4	-	CASSLPDITLAKNIQYF	TGTGCCAGCAGCTTGCCAGACATTACCTTAGCCAAAAACATTCAGTACTTC
-	TRBV12-3/TRBV12-4	TRBJ2-5	few	CASSFIRETQYF	TGTGCCAGCAGTTTTATCCGGGAGACCCAGTACTTC
TRBD2	TRBV4-2	TRBJ2-2	few	CASSQEAPTSGNTGELFF	TGTGCCAGCAGCCAAGAGGCCCCGACTAGCGGAAACACCGGGGAGCTGTTTTTT
-	TRBV12-3/TRBV12-4	TRBJ1-5	-	CASSFGGGSQPQHF	TGTGCCAGCAGTTTCGGGGGAGGGAGTCAGCCCCAGCATTTT
-	TRBV29-1	TRBJ2-3	many	CSVEDGKGKGTDTQYF	TGCAGCGTTGAAGATGGAAAAGGGAAGGGCACAGATACGCAGTATTTT
TRBD2	TRBV12-3/TRBV12-4	TRBJ2-1	-	CASLPSGTSGGKTYNEQFF	TGTGCCAGCCTGCCCTCCGGGACTAGCGGGGGGAAAACCTACAATGAGCAGTTCTTC
-	TRBV7-6	TRBJ1-6	few	CASSPQQGSPLHF	TGTGCCAGCAGCCCCCAACAGGGTTCACCCCTCCACTTT
TRBD1	TRBV7-8	TRBJ2-5	-	CASSSDRVNQETQYF	TGTGCCAGCAGCTCGGACAGGGTAAACCAAGAGACCCAGTACTTC
TRBD2	TRBV10-3	TRBJ2-1	-	CAISERGGGPYNEQFF	TGTGCCATCAGTGAGAGGGGCGGGGGGCCATACAATGAGCAGTTCTTC
-	TRBV5-8	TRBJ2-5	few	CASSLSEYSQETQYF	TGTGCCAGCAGCTTGTCAGAATACAGTCAAGAGACCCAGTACTTC
TRBD2	TRBV12-3/TRBV12-4	TRBJ2-1	-	CASSTHSGIGNEQFF	TGTGCCAGCAGTACTCATAGCGGGATAGGCAATGAGCAGTTCTTC
TRBD1	TRBV29-1	TRBJ1-2	few	CSLYGTESSNYGYTF	TGCAGCTTATACGGGACAGAAAGTTCTAACTATGGCTACACCTTC
-	TRBV29-1	TRBJ2-2	-	CSVAGGGSFTGELFF	TGCAGCGTGGCTGGGGGCGGGAGTTTTACCGGGGAGCTGTTTTTT
-	TRBV5-1	TRBJ2-1	few	CASSGGVTGFNEQFF	TGCGCCAGCAGCGGAGGGGTTACCGGCTTCAATGAGCAGTTCTTC
-	TRBV7-9	TRBJ2-6	many	CASSLDGVKANVLTF	TGTGCCAGCAGCTTAGATGGTGTTAAGGCCAACGTCCTGACTTTC
-	TRBV6-6	TRBJ1-1	few	CASTRDGAFF	TGTGCCAGCACCAGGGATGGAGCTTTCTTT
TRBD2	TRBV20-1	TRBJ2-1	-	CSARTTPGGGNEQFF	TGCAGTGCTAGAACCACTCCGGGAGGTGGCAATGAGCAGTTCTTC
TRBD1	TRBV5-1	TRBJ1-5	few	CASSDGTGRQPQHF	TGCGCCAGCAGCGACGGGACAGGGCGGCAGCCCCAGCATTTT
TRBD2	TRBV7-3	TRBJ2-3	few	CASSLTGGNSDTQYF	TGTGCCAGCAGCTTAACGGGAGGGAACTCAGATACGCAGTATTTT
-	TRBV6-5	TRBJ2-5	-	CASSYAYTGKQETQYF	TGTGCCAGCAGTTACGCCTATACAGGAAAACAAGAGACCCAGTACTTC